The 21 T cell receptor beta chains in this list originate from one sample, sequenced in a study of vaccination and CD4 T cells after COVID-19. The treatment denotes: 10-day PBMC culture with coronavirus spike peptide pools or control peptides (ViraFEST assay). An Oncomine TCR Beta short-read assay was used to sequence the DNA from cultured CD4+ T cells. TCRdb redid the calling of the PCR reads with MiXCR, one entry per CDR3 protein. Of approximately 15,000 distinct CDR3 sequences detected, nearly 80% appear once; the ten largest clones hold around 10%. No antigen is known for these receptors. The material sequenced was CD4+ T cells from blood, cultured in vitro, taken after SARS-CoV-2 vaccination. All receptors come from a human donor who received a COVID-19 vaccine.

The chain recombines TRBV7-9 with TRBJ2-3, with D possibly being TRBD1 or TRBD2 (7 bases each). V was cut by 2 bases and J by 1 base, with 22 bases left in between. CDR3 length: 19 residues. Germline V gene sequence: CDR1 SEHNR, CDR2 FQNEAQ (reference sequence). DNA of the CDR3: TGTGCCAGCAGCTTACCCAGGGGGGGGCGCAACGTTCGCACAGATACGCAGTATTTT. It encodes CASSLPRGGRNVRTDTQYF.

This chain links TRBV7-6 with TRBJ2-7, with D uncertain. The CDR3 spans 12 residues. CDR1 is SGHVS and CDR2 is FNYEAQ in the germline V gene. V lost 6 bases and J lost 1, with 7 bases in between. CDR3 DNA sequence: TGTGCCAGCAGTACGAATTCCTACGAGCAGTACTTC. Protein: CASSTNSYEQYF.

The chain uses TRBV7-6 and TRBJ1-2, with 10 bases matching TRBD1. The V and J ends lost 5 bases and 0 bases, in that order; junction bases with no gene match: 3. CDR1 is SGHVS, CDR2 FNYEAQ, per germline. This CDR3 is built from 15 residues. CDR3 coding DNA: TGTGCCAGCAGCCTTGGACAGGGGGCTAACTATGGCTACACCTTC. Encoded protein: CASSLGQGANYGYTF. Variable domain in full (rest from reference TRBV7-6 and TRBJ1-2): GAGVSQSPRYKVTKRGQDVALRCDPISGHVSLYWYRQALGQGPEFLTYFNYEAQQDKSGLPNDRFSAERPEGSISTLTIQRTEQRDSAMYRCASSLGQGANYGYTFGSGTRLTVV.

The V call is TRBV7-9, the J call TRBJ2-4; tentative D call: TRBD1 (6 bases). The CDR3 length is 17 residues. The ends were cut back, 0 bases at V and 1 base at J, with 13 bases in the middle. Germline loops: CDR1 SEHNR, CDR2 FQNEAQ (reference sequence). CDR3 protein: CASSLAVGAQAKNIQYF. The CDR3 DNA is TGTGCCAGCAGCTTAGCGGTGGGGGCGCAGGCCAAAAACATTCAGTACTTC.

This clonotype appeared a single time. The CDR3 DNA follows: TGTGCCAGCAGGGGAAACAGTGAGACCCAGTACTTC. Encoded protein: CASRGNSETQYF. The rearrangement uses TRBV19 and TRBJ2-5; D is perhaps TRBD1 (6 bases). The V and J ends lost 9 bases and 5 bases respectively, with 13 bases between them. The CDR3 runs 12 residues. Germline V gives CDR1 LNHDA, CDR2 SQIVND (reference sequence).

The V and J genes are TRBV7-2 and TRBJ1-4; D is possibly TRBD1 (5 bases). The CDR3 has 15 residues. Trimming took off 5 bases at V and 4 bases at J, with 14 bases between the two ends. Looked up from germline, CDR1 is SGHTA and CDR2 is FQGNSA. The CDR3 loop reads CASSRVVGVNEKLFF. The CDR3 DNA reads as TGTGCCAGCAGCCGTGTCGTGGGGGTTAATGAAAAACTGTTTTTT.

The J gene is TRBJ1-2, the V gene TRBV20-1; tentative D call: TRBD1 (5 bases). Germline-derived CDR1 and CDR2 are DFQATT and SNEGSKA (reference sequence). The CDR3 is made up of 16 amino acids. V lost 4 bases and J 5 bases, leaving 23 bases between the germline ends. This CDR3 reads CSATYQKSGLSYGYTF. CDR3 DNA: TGCAGTGCTACTTACCAAAAATCAGGGCTAAGTTATGGCTACACCTTC.

The chain links TRBV20-1 to TRBJ1-2, with D possibly TRBD1 on 5 matching bases. From germline, CDR1 is DFQATT and CDR2 SNEGSKA (reference sequence). V lost 3 bases, J lost 8 bases, and 19 bases lay in between. This CDR3 comprises 14 residues. The CDR3 protein is CSASKLGTSLGYTF. The CDR3 DNA sequence: TGCAGTGCTAGCAAGTTAGGGACTTCGCTGGGCTACACCTTC.

The J gene is TRBJ1-1, the V gene TRBV11-2; TRBD1 might be the D (5 bases). V lost 1 base and J lost 4, with 10 bases in between. The V gene's germline CDR1 is SGHAT and CDR2 FQNNGV. This CDR3 is 14 amino acids long. The CDR3 nucleotides read TGTGCCAGCAGCTTAGTCCAGGGAGTCACTGAAGCTTTCTTT. Protein: CASSLVQGVTEAFF.

J is TRBJ2-2 and V is TRBV20-1; TRBD2 might be the D (7 bases). V gave up 5 bases and J gave up 8 bases, with 21 bases separating them. This CDR3 contains 15 residues. Germline assignment: CDR1 DFQATT and CDR2 SNEGSKA (reference sequence). CDR3 DNA sequence: TGCAGTGCTCAAGACTCTGCGGGGGCTTCGGGGGAGCTGTTTTTT. Protein: CSAQDSAGASGELFF.

The CDR3 region has the DNA TGCAGTGCTAGTCTCCGGGACAGGGTGGGGTACAATGAGCAGTTCTTC. Residues: CSASLRDRVGYNEQFF. V gene TRBV20-1 combines with J gene TRBJ2-1; 9 nucleotides match TRBD1. The length of the CDR3 is 16 residues. Unmatched junction bases numbered 10, after V lost 3 bases and J lost 4 bases. Per the germline V gene, CDR1 is DFQATT and CDR2 is SNEGSKA (reference sequence).

The chain employs TRBV24-1 and TRBJ2-2, with D possibly being TRBD1 (5 bases). CDR3 size: 16 residues. CDR1 is KGHDR, CDR2 SFDVKD, per germline. V lost 3 bases and J lost 5, with 15 bases in between. CDR3 region: CATSDADRFKTGELFF. CDR3 DNA sequence: TGTGCCACCAGTGATGCCGACAGATTCAAGACCGGGGAGCTGTTTTTT.

V usage is TRBV7-8 and J usage is TRBJ1-4; 7 bases map to TRBD1. Germline CDR1 is SGHVS and CDR2 is FQNEAQ. The CDR3 is made up of 17 amino acids. V lost 3 bases, J lost 3 bases, and 10 bases stayed unmatched. The CDR3 DNA reads TGTGCCAGCAGCTTCCACCCAGGGGGAGCGGCTAATGAAAAACTGTTTTTT. It yields the protein CASSFHPGGAANEKLFF. Looking up the rest from reference TRBV7-8 and TRBJ1-4 gives the full variable domain: GAGVSQSPRYKVAKRGQDVALRCDPISGHVSLFWYQQALGQGPEFLTYFQNEAQLDKSGLPSDRFFAERPEGSVSTLKIQRTQQEDSAVYLCASSFHPGGAANEKLFFGSGTQLSVL.

J is TRBJ1-1 and V is TRBV21-1. TRBV21-1 is a listed pseudogene. The CDR3 is 17 amino acids. CDR3 sequence (DNA): TGTGCCAGCAGCAAAAAGGGCCTAGGGCGTGGGGGGAATGAAGCTTTCTTT. It yields the protein CASSKKGLGRGGNEAFF.

This clonotype was seen a handful of times. The rearrangement uses TRBV28 and TRBJ1-3; D call uncertain. The CDR3 runs to 16 residues. V was clipped by 5 bases and J by 0 bases, with 14 bases between them. Per germline, CDR1 MDHEN and CDR2 SYDVKM. CDR3 DNA: TGTGCCAGCAGTCCCCCCCTCGGGGACTCTGGAAACACCATATATTTT. Amino acids: CASSPPLGDSGNTIYF. The whole variable domain, filled in from reference TRBV28 and TRBJ1-3, reads DVKVTQSSRYLVKRTGEKVFLECVQDMDHENMFWYRQDPGLGLRLIYFSYDVKMKEKGDIPEGYSVSREKKERFSLILESASTNQTSMYLCASSPPLGDSGNTIYFGEGSWLTVV.

The chain recombines TRBV18 with TRBJ1-6; 10 positions agree with TRBD1. Germline trimming cut 2 bases from V and 8 bases from J; bases unmatched to any gene: 3. The CDR3 sequence is 15 residues long. Germline V gene sequence: CDR1 KGHSH, CDR2 LQKENI. This CDR3 is CASSPMGTGDSPLHF. CDR3 nucleotide sequence: TGTGCCAGCTCACCAATGGGGACAGGGGATTCACCCCTCCACTTT. Variable domain in full (rest from reference TRBV18 and TRBJ1-6): NAGVMQNPRHLVRRRGQEARLRCSPMKGHSHVYWYRQLPEEGLKFMVYLQKENIIDESGMPKERFSAEFPKEGPSILRIQQVVRGDSAAYFCASSPMGTGDSPLHFGNGTRLTVT.

This chain links TRBV19 with TRBJ2-7; D call uncertain. Judging by the DNA end, TRBJ2-5 fits better; the J call may be wrong. This CDR3 spans 11 amino acids. In germline, CDR1 is LNHDA, CDR2 SQIVND (reference sequence). The CDR3 DNA is TGTGCCAGTAGTATTCGAGAGACCCAGTACTTC. It yields the protein CASSIRETQYF.

V is TRBV2 and J is TRBJ2-5; 7 bases fit TRBD2. The CDR3 is 12 amino acids. The V segment lost 4 bases and the J segment 5 bases; nucleotides outside the gene matches: 1. CDR1 SNHLY and CDR2 FYNNEI come from the germline V gene. CDR3 in amino acids: CASSASGETQYF. The DNA for the CDR3 is TGTGCCAGCAGTGCTAGCGGCGAGACCCAGTACTTC. Using reference TRBV2 and TRBJ2-5 for the parts outside the CDR3, the full variable domain is EPEVTQTPSHQVTQMGQEVILRCVPISNHLYFYWYRQILGQKVEFLVSFYNNEISEKSEIFDDQFSVERPDGSNFTLKIRSTKLEDSAMYFCASSASGETQYFGPGTRLLVL.

V usage is TRBV5-4 and J usage is TRBJ1-1, with D hard to call. Germline V gene sequence: CDR1 SGHNT, CDR2 YYREEE (reference sequence). The length of the CDR3 is 13 residues. V shed 0 bases and J shed 3 bases, with 6 bases lying between them. This chain's CDR3 is CASSLGGDTEAFF. The CDR3 DNA is TGTGCCAGCAGCTTGGGGGGTGACACTGAAGCTTTCTTT.

In its sample, this clonotype is medium-sized. The V and J genes are TRBV7-6 and TRBJ1-2; TRBD1 agrees at 8 bases. CDR3 length: 15 residues. Germline lookup yields CDR1 SGHVS and CDR2 FNYEAQ. V gave up 5 bases and J gave up 5 bases; unmatched junction bases: 10. The CDR3 DNA sequence: TGTGCCAGCAGCATTGGACAGGGTCTCCGTTATGGCTACACCTTC. Its protein product is CASSIGQGLRYGYTF.

V usage is TRBV5-3 and J usage is TRBJ1-1; 7 nucleotides match TRBD1. TRBV5-3 is an ORF, and what it does is uncertain. The CDR3 is 15 residues long. V gave up 4 bases and J gave up 3 bases; unmatched junction bases: 9. The CDR3 loop is CARSTLQGKDTEAFF. The CDR3, as DNA: TGTGCCAGAAGCACTCTACAGGGGAAGGACACTGAAGCTTTCTTT.